This T cell receptor (beta chain) was sequenced in a study of blood T cell repertoires in COVID-19. The V gene's germline CDR1 is SGHRS and CDR2 YFSETQ. The CDR3 covers 14 residues. V was trimmed by 0 bases and J by 1 base, leaving 6 bases between them. The authors' processing: Estimates of nucleated cell counts were drawn from the amplification of reference gene primers. The protocol was immunoSEQ multiplex PCR, while the TCRdb copy is restricted to in-frame clones and leaves out a portion. V and J calls and clone size come straight from that table; D and trimming were deduced from the DNA. Of about 250,000 clones detected, 88% appear once; the ten largest clones hold around 3.1%.

The sequenced sample was PBMCs or T cells enriched from blood (not recorded which). The chain employs TRBV5-1 and TRBJ2-3; no firm D call. The source of this sequence is a woman in her thirties or forties who had been exposed to COVID-19. This chain's CDR3 is CASSLGSGTDTQYF. The CDR3 DNA reads TGCGCCAGCAGCTTGGGCAGCGGCACAGATACGCAGTATTTT. Full variable domain (outside the CDR3, taken from reference TRBV5-1 and TRBJ2-3): KAGVTQTPRYLIKTRGQQVTLSCSPISGHRSVSWYQQTPGQGLQFLFEYFSETQRNKGNFPGRFSGRQFSNSRSEMNVSTLELGDSALYLCASSLGSGTDTQYFGPGTRLTVL.